The 12 T cell receptor beta chains in this list originate from one sample, sequenced in a study of glioma-infiltrating T cells after dendritic cell vaccination. The protocol was immunoSEQ multiplex PCR, while the TCRdb copy is restricted to in-frame clones and leaves out a portion. This sample carries 35,000 to 40,000 clones, 70% to 85% of them seen once, and the ten largest clones take 7.8%. Specimen: blood, collected before dendritic cell vaccination. The origin of the receptors is a human donor with glioblastoma.

V gene TRBV6-6 combines with J gene TRBJ2-3; a weak D match, TRBD2 (5 bases). Trimming pared 5 bases from V and 4 bases from J, leaving 19 bases between. CDR3 length: 16 residues. The germline CDR1 and CDR2 sequences are MNHNY and SVGAGI (reference sequence). CDR3 region: CASSKGRGMGADTQYF. In DNA, the CDR3 is TGTGCCAGCAGTAAAGGGAGAGGGATGGGAGCAGATACGCAGTATTTT.

V usage is TRBV11-3 and J usage is TRBJ1-1; D gene unclear. The CDR3 has 11 amino acids. V was cut by 2 bases and J by 5 bases, with 3 bases left in between. Germline V gene sequence: CDR1 SGHNT, CDR2 YENEEA. The CDR3 reads CASSLSTEAFF. CDR3 in DNA: TGTGCCAGCAGCTTATCTACTGAAGCTTTCTTT.

This rearrangement joins TRBV2 to TRBJ2-2; 12 bases map to TRBD2. The CDR3 is made up of 16 amino acids. The V gene end was trimmed by 7 bases and the J gene end by 6 bases; junction bases not matched to a gene: 9. In germline, CDR1 is SNHLY, CDR2 FYNNEI. The CDR3 protein is CASTRLAGATAGELFF. The CDR3 DNA sequence: TGTGCCAGCACCCGACTAGCGGGGGCAACAGCCGGGGAGCTGTTTTTT.

This chain uses TRBV7-9 with TRBJ1-1, with a possible D match to TRBD1 (5 bases). Between the trimmed V and J ends, which lost 0 bases and 4 bases, there was a span of 9 bases. The CDR3 is 14 residues long. Germline V gene sequence: CDR1 SEHNR, CDR2 FQNEAQ (reference sequence). The CDR3 region is CASSLATGFTEAFF. CDR3 coding DNA: TGTGCCAGCAGCTTAGCAACAGGCTTCACTGAAGCTTTCTTT.

The CDR3 DNA reads TGTGCCAGCAGTTACTCGGACAGTAAGGCTTTCTTT. Its protein is CASSYSDSKAFF. The chain recombines TRBV6-5 with TRBJ1-1, with D possibly matching TRBD1 (6 bases). This CDR3 region has 12 residues. V was pared by 0 bases and J by 11 bases, with 10 bases between. Germline V gene data show CDR1 as MNHEY and CDR2 as SVGAGI.

The V and J genes are TRBV29-1 and TRBJ2-3, with TRBD2 identical over 8 bases. The germline gives CDR1 SQVTM, CDR2 ANQGSEA. V trimming: 5 bases; J trimming: 2 bases; junction bases outside the gene matches: 6. This CDR3 comprises 14 residues. The CDR3 is CSVRNSGATDTQYF. In nucleotides, the CDR3 is TGCAGCGTTCGTAATAGCGGGGCCACAGATACGCAGTATTTT.

The V gene is TRBV9, the J gene TRBJ2-3; a weak D match, TRBD2 (5 bases). The CDR3 totals 18 residues. V was trimmed by 1 base and J by 0 bases, leaving 18 bases between them. Germline V gives CDR1 SGDLS, CDR2 YYNGEE. The CDR3 loop is CASSVSPARRTSTDTQYF. CDR3 nucleotide sequence: TGTGCCAGCAGCGTAAGCCCCGCGAGGAGGACTAGCACAGATACGCAGTATTTT. Complete variable domain (other parts from reference TRBV9 and TRBJ2-3): DSGVTQTPKHLITATGQRVTLRCSPRSGDLSVYWYQQSLDQGLQFLIQYYNGEERAKGNILERFSAQQFPDLHSELNLSSLELGDSALYFCASSVSPARRTSTDTQYFGPGTRLTVL.

The chain uses TRBV7-2 and TRBJ1-1, with D hard to call. CDR1 and CDR2 (germline): SGHTA, FQGNSA. The CDR3 extends over 14 amino acids. V shed 3 bases and J shed 4 bases, with 12 bases lying between them. This CDR3 is CASSLEGYSTEAFF. CDR3 coding DNA: TGTGCCAGCAGCTTGGAGGGATATTCCACTGAAGCTTTCTTT.

This clone was recorded only once. The genes are TRBV29-1 and TRBJ1-2; TRBD1 agrees at 7 bases. This CDR3 is 14 amino acids long. Germline values: CDR1 SQVTM, CDR2 ANQGSEA. The trim removed 6 bases at V and 4 bases at J, leaving 11 bases unmatched. The CDR3 sequence: CSVERQGPGYGYTF. CDR3 nucleotides: TGCAGCGTAGAGCGACAGGGCCCGGGCTATGGCTACACCTTC.

The DNA of the CDR3 is TGTGCCAGCAGCGCGTGGAGCGGGGGGAGGCACCAAGAGACCCAGTACTTC. Translated: CASSAWSGGRHQETQYF. This chain connects TRBV9 to TRBJ2-5, with 9 bases fitting TRBD2. This CDR3 region has 17 residues. The V and J ends lost 3 bases and 0 bases, in that order; junction bases with no gene match: 9. Germline loops: CDR1 SGDLS, CDR2 YYNGEE.

This chain connects TRBV7-9 to TRBJ1-5; D remains unclear. Trimming pared 7 bases from V and 2 bases from J, leaving 21 bases between. CDR3 length: 17 amino acids. Germline CDR1 reads SEHNR; CDR2 reads FQNEAQ (reference sequence). The CDR3 protein is CASKSPIRRVGNQPQHF. In nucleotides, the CDR3 is TGTGCCAGCAAGTCTCCAATCAGGAGGGTGGGCAATCAGCCCCAGCATTTT.

CDR3 bases: TGCGCCAGCAGCTTGGGACAGGGGTACTACAATGAGCAGTTCTTC. This sequence encodes CASSLGQGYYNEQFF. The chain joins TRBV5-1 to TRBJ2-1; the match to TRBD1 covers 8 bases. This CDR3 spans 15 amino acids. From germline, CDR1 is SGHRS and CDR2 YFSETQ. The V and J ends lost 0 bases and 3 bases, in that order; junction bases with no gene match: 2.